This T cell receptor (beta chain) derives from a study of CD8 T cells in Susac syndrome. Germline assignment: CDR1 SGHAT and CDR2 FQNNGV. The CDR3 contains 14 residues. Trimming shortened V by 1 base and J by 4 bases, and 7 bases separated the two germline ends. An amount of RNA that ranged from roughly 0.45 to 1 ug was reverse transcribed with random hexamers. TCRdb fed the immunoSEQ multiplex PCR reads into MiXCR, producing one record per CDR3 protein. Of around 220,000 distinct CDR3 sequences in the sample, 92% were seen once. Input material: CD8+ T cells from PBMCs. This receptor was obtained from a human donor with multiple sclerosis. The V call is TRBV11-2, the J call TRBJ2-2; D ambiguous. CDR3 in amino acids: CASSLAHTTGELFF. The CDR3 DNA reads as TGTGCCAGCAGCTTAGCACACACCACCGGGGAGCTGTTTTTT.